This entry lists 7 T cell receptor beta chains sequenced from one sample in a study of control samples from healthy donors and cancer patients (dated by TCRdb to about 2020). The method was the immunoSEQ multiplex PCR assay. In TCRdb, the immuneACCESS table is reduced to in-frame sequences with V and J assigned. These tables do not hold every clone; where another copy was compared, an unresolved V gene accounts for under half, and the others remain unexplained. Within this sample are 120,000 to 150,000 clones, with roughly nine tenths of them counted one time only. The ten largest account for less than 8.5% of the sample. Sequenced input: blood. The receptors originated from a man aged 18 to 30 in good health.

CDR3: CASRVGPQGGNTIYF. CDR3 DNA sequence: TGTGCCAGCAGAGTCGGGCCCCAGGGAGGGAACACCATATATTTT. The rearrangement joins TRBV7-8 to TRBJ1-3; a possible D gene is TRBD1 (5 bases). Between the trimmed V and J ends, which lost 6 bases and 7 bases, there was a span of 19 bases. CDR3 length equals 15 residues. CDR1 is SGHVS and CDR2 is FQNEAQ in the germline V gene. The whole variable domain, remainder taken from reference TRBV7-8 and TRBJ1-3, is GAGVSQSPRYKVAKRGQDVALRCDPISGHVSLFWYQQALGQGPEFLTYFQNEAQLDKSGLPSDRFFAERPEGSVSTLKIQRTQQEDSAVYLCASRVGPQGGNTIYFGEGSWLTVV.

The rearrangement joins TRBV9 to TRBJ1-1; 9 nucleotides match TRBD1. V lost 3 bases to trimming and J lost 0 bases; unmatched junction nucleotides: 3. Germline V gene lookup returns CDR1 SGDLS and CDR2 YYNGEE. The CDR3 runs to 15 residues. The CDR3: CASSAGQGLNTEAFF. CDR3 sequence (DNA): TGTGCCAGCAGCGCAGGACAGGGGCTGAACACTGAAGCTTTCTTT.

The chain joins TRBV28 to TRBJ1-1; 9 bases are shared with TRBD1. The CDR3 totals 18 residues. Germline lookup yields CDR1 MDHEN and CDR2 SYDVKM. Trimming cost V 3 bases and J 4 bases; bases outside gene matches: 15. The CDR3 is CASSLRTGVPLFLTEAFF. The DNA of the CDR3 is TGTGCCAGCAGTTTGCGGACAGGGGTGCCCCTATTCCTCACTGAAGCTTTCTTT.

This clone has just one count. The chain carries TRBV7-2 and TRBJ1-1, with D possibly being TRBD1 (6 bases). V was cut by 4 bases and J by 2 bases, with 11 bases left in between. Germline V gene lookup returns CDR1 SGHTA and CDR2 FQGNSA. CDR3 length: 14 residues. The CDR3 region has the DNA TGTGCCAGCAGCTCGGGACAAATAAACACTGAAGCTTTCTTT. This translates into CASSSGQINTEAFF. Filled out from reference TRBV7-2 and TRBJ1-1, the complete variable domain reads GAGVSQSPSNKVTEKGKDVELRCDPISGHTALYWYRQSLGQGLEFLIYFQGNSAPDKSGLPSDRFSAERTGGSVSTLTIQRTQQEDSAVYLCASSSGQINTEAFFGQGTRLTVV.

CDR3 residues: CASSQVLSGYDTDTQYF. CDR3 sequence (DNA): TGCGCCAGCAGCCAAGTTTTATCCGGGTACGACACAGATACGCAGTATTTT. This rearrangement joins TRBV4-3 to TRBJ2-3; D remains unclear. CDR3 length: 17 residues. The V end was cut by 1 base, the J end by 2 bases, with 16 bases between. Germline V CDR1 and CDR2: LGHNA, YSLEER.

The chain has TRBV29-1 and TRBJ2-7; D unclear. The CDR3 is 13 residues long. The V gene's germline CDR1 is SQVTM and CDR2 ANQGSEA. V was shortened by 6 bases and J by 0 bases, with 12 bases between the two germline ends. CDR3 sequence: CSVISARSYEQYF. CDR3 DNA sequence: TGCAGCGTAATCAGCGCTCGCTCCTACGAGCAGTACTTC.

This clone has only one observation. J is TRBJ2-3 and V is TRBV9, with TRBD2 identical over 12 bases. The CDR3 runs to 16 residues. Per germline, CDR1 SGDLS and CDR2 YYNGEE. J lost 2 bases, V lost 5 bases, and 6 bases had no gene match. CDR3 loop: CASSEGLAGITDTQYF. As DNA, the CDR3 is TGTGCCAGCAGTGAAGGACTAGCGGGGATCACAGATACGCAGTATTTT.